This is a list of T cell receptor beta chains from one sample in a study of blood T cell repertoires in COVID-19. Method: immunoSEQ multiplex PCR; TCRdb's copy keeps in-frame clones and lacks some. The profile shows about 250,000 clones, 70% to 85% of them singletons. Sequencing was performed on peripheral blood. The receptors here all came from a middle-aged woman with active or convalescent COVID-19. Each CDR3 is given with its conserved first and last residue. The order of the fields is J gene, D gene, V gene, clone size, CDR3 protein, CDR3 DNA. The D gene is left open where the match is weak. The size field is filled for only some rows; it gives once, few, many or a size class.

TRBJ1-4 TRBD1 TRBV11-2 NA CASSGTGGRADEKLFF TGTGCCAGCTCCGGGACAGGGGGCCGGGCGGATGAAAAACTGTTTTTT
TRBJ2-3 TRBD2 TRBV24-1 NA CATSDPTSGYTDTQYF TGTGCCACCAGTGACCCGACTAGCGGGTACACAGATACGCAGTATTTT
TRBJ1-1 NA TRBV28 few CASKTATEAFF TGTGCCAGCAAAACAGCCACTGAAGCTTTCTTT
TRBJ2-1 TRBD1 TRBV2 few CASSRDRVDNEQFF TGTGCCAGCAGCCGGGACAGGGTTGACAATGAGCAGTTCTTC
TRBJ2-5 TRBD2 TRBV5-1 NA CASSPAGGYETQYF TGCGCCAGCAGCCCAGCGGGGGGGTATGAGACCCAGTACTTC
TRBJ1-4 NA TRBV5-1 NA CASSVSLAGTRGEKLFF TGCGCCAGCAGCGTGAGTCTCGCCGGGACCCGGGGGGAAAAACTGTTTTTT
TRBJ2-1 TRBD2 TRBV19 NA CASSTRSSGGQFF TGTGCCAGTAGTACCCGATCTAGCGGGGGTCAGTTCTTC
TRBJ2-5 TRBD2 TRBV2 NA CAVRGGQETQYF TGTGCCGTGCGGGGGGGTCAAGAGACCCAGTACTTC
TRBJ2-5 NA TRBV9 NA CASSVDRVETQYF TGTGCCAGCAGCGTAGACAGGGTTGAGACCCAGTACTTC
TRBJ1-2 NA TRBV29-1 NA CSVHDPRTFGYTF TGCAGCGTTCACGACCCCAGGACATTTGGCTACACCTTC
TRBJ1-3 NA TRBV5-6 NA CASSPKGGVVGNTIYF TGTGCCAGCAGCCCTAAGGGAGGAGTAGTAGGAAACACCATATATTTT
TRBJ1-6 NA TRBV19 NA CASTPPGRLGSPLHF TGTGCCAGTACCCCTCCGGGGAGGCTTGGTTCACCCCTCCACTTT
TRBJ1-5 NA TRBV28 NA CASLSRGADRPQHF TGTGCCAGCCTTTCTCGGGGGGCCGATAGGCCCCAGCATTTT
TRBJ1-3 NA TRBV14 NA CASSQVRGAGNTIYF TGTGCCAGCAGCCAAGTGCGGGGAGCCGGAAACACCATATATTTT
TRBJ2-2 NA TRBV5-4 NA CASSSSGARAGELFF TGTGCCAGCAGCTCCTCAGGGGCGCGAGCCGGGGAGCTGTTTTTT
TRBJ1-2 NA TRBV7-8 NA CASSLTGPSAYGYTF TGTGCCAGCAGCCTAACAGGACCCTCGGCCTATGGCTACACCTTC
TRBJ2-3 NA TRBV7-6 once CASSSAGHSTDTQYF TGTGCCAGCAGCTCCGCGGGGCATAGCACAGATACGCAGTATTTT
TRBJ1-1 NA TRBV5-1 NA CASSLAGVGAFF TGCGCCAGCAGCTTGGCGGGGGTCGGAGCTTTCTTT
TRBJ1-2 TRBD1 TRBV5-1 NA CASSLEYGTAYGYTF TGCGCCAGCAGCTTGGAGTATGGGACAGCGTATGGCTACACCTTC
TRBJ2-1 TRBD1 TRBV4-1 NA CASSQGRDRGLSYNEQFF TGCGCCAGCAGCCAAGGCCGGGACAGGGGCCTCTCCTACAATGAGCAGTTCTTC
TRBJ2-5 TRBD1 TRBV9 once CASSAEGQGVALGETQYF TGTGCCAGCAGCGCTGAGGGACAGGGGGTAGCTTTAGGAGAGACCCAGTACTTC
TRBJ1-6 TRBD1 TRBV6-6 NA CASSQTGITSPLHF TGTGCCAGCAGTCAGACAGGGATTACTTCACCCCTCCACTTT
TRBJ1-6 TRBD1 TRBV13 NA CASSIEPTGPNSPLHF TGTGCCAGCAGCATTGAGCCGACAGGGCCTAATTCACCCCTCCACTTT
TRBJ2-1 NA TRBV9 NA CASSALRGQIRGEQFF TGTGCCAGCAGCGCCCTACGGGGACAAATTCGCGGCGAGCAGTTCTTC
TRBJ1-2 TRBD1 TRBV6-6 NA CASSSSGGGGYTF TGTGCCAGCAGCTCCTCAGGGGGCGGTGGCTACACCTTC
TRBJ1-4 NA TRBV19 NA CASSTRENEKLFF TGTGCCAGTAGTACCAGGGAAAATGAAAAACTGTTTTTT
TRBJ1-6 NA TRBV7-9 NA CASSDGSSYNSPLHF TGTGCCAGCTCCGACGGGAGCTCCTATAATTCACCCCTCCACTTT
TRBJ2-3 TRBD2 TRBV9 NA CASSLNPTSGGRDTQYF TGTGCCAGCAGCCTAAACCCGACTAGCGGGGGGCGGGATACGCAGTATTTT
TRBJ1-5 NA TRBV30 NA CAATGGGNQPQHF TGTGCCGCCACCGGGGGAGGCAATCAGCCCCAGCATTTT